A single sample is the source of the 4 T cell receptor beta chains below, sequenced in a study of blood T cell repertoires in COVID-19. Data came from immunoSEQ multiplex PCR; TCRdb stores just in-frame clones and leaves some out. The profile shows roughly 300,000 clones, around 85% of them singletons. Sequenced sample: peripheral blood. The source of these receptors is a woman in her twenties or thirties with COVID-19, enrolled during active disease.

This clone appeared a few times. The CDR3 nucleotides read TGTGCCAGCAGTTGGACAGGGGCCGGGGAGCTGTTTTTT. Translation: CASSWTGAGELFF. The chain employs TRBV2 and TRBJ2-2, with 9 bases matching TRBD1. Germline loops: CDR1 SNHLY, CDR2 FYNNEI. The CDR3 loop spans 13 amino acids. V lost 5 bases and J lost 6; bases outside the gene matches: 1. Filled out from reference TRBV2 and TRBJ2-2, the complete variable domain reads EPEVTQTPSHQVTQMGQEVILRCVPISNHLYFYWYRQILGQKVEFLVSFYNNEISEKSEIFDDQFSVERPDGSNFTLKIRSTKLEDSAMYFCASSWTGAGELFFGEGSRLTVL.

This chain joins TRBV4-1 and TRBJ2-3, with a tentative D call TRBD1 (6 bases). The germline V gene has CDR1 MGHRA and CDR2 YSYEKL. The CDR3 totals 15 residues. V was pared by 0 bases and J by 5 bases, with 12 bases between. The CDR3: CASSQDPRGKDTQYF. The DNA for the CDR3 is TGCGCCAGCAGCCAAGATCCAAGGGGGAAAGATACGCAGTATTTT.

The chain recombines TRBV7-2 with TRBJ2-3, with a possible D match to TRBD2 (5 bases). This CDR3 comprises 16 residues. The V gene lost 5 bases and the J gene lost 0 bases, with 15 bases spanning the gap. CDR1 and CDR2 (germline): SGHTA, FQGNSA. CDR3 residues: CASSTRRGPSTDTQYF. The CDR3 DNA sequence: TGTGCCAGCAGCACTCGACGAGGGCCTAGCACAGATACGCAGTATTTT.

CDR3 loop: CASRDRGIGPDTQYF. The CDR3 nucleotides are TGTGCCAGCAGAGACAGGGGTATCGGGCCAGATACGCAGTATTTT. This chain joins TRBV27 and TRBJ2-3; 8 nucleotides align to TRBD1. The CDR3 extends over 15 amino acids. V shed 6 bases, J shed 4 bases, and the junction held 9 bases outside the gene matches. Germline V lookup: CDR1 MNHEY, CDR2 SMNVEV (reference sequence).